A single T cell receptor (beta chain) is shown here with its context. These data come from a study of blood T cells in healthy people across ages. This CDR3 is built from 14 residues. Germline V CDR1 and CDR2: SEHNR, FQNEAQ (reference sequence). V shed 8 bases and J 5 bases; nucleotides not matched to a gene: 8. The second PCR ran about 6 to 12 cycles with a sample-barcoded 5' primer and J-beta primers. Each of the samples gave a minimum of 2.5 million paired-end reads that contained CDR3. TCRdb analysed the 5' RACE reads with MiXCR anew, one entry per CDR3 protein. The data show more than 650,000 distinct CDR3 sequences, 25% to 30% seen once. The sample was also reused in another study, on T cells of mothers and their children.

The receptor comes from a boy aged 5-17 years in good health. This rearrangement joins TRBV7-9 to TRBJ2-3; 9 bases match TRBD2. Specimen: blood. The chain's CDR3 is CASRAGGSVDTQYF. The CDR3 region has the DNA TGTGCCAGCCGAGCGGGGGGATCGGTAGATACGCAGTATTTT.